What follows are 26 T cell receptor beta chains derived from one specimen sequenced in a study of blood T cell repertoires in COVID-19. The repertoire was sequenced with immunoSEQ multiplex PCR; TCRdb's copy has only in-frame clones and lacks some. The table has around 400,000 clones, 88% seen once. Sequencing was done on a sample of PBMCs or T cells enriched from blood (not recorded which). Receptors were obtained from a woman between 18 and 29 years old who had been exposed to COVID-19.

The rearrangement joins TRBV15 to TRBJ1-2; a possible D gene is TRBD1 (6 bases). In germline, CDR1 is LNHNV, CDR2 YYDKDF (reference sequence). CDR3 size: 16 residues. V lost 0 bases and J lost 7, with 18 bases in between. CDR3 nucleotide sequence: TGTGCCACCAGCAGAGAAAAGGCAGGGACAAATGGTGGCTACACCTTC. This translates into CATSREKAGTNGGYTF.

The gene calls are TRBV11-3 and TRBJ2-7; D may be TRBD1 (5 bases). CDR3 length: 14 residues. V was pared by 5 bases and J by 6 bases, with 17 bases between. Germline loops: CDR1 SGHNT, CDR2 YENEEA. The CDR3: CASSVQGGSGEQYF. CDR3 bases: TGTGCCAGCAGCGTTCAGGGTGGCTCGGGCGAGCAGTACTTC.

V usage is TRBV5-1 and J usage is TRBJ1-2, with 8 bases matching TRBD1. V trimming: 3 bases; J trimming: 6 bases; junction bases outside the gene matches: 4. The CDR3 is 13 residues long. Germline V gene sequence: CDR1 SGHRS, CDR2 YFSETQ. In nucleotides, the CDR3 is TGCGCCAGCAGCTCAGGACAGGGCGATGGCTACACCTTC. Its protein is CASSSGQGDGYTF.

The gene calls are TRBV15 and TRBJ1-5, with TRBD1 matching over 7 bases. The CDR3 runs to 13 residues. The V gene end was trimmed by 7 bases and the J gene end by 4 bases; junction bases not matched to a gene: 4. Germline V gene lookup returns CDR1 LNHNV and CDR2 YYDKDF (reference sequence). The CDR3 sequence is CATTGTVNQPQHF. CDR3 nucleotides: TGTGCCACCACCGGGACAGTAAATCAGCCCCAGCATTTT.

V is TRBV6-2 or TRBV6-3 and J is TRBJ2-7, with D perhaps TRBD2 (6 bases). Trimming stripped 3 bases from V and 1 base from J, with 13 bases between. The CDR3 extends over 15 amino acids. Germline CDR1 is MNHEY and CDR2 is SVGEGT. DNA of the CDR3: TGTGCCAGCAGTTATAGTTCTGGGACTTCCTACGAGCAGTACTTC. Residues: CASSYSSGTSYEQYF.

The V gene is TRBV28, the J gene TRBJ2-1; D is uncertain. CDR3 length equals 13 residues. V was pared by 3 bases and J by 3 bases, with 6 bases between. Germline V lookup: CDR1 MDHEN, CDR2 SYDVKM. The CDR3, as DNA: TGTGCCAGCAGTTTCACGGTCTACAATGAGCAGTTCTTC. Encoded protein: CASSFTVYNEQFF.

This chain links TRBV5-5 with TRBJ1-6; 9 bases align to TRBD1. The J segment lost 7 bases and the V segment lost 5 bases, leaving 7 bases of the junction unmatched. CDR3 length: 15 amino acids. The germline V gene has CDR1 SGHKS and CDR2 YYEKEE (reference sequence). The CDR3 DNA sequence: TGTGCCAGCAGTTTTAGGACAGGGGCAAATTCACCCCTCCACTTT. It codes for CASSFRTGANSPLHF.

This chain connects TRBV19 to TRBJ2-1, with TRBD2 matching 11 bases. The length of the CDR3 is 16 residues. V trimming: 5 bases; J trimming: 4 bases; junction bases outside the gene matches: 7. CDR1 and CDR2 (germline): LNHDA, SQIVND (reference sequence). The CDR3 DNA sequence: TGTGCCAGTAGTTTGACCGGGACTAGCGGTTACAATGAGCAGTTCTTC. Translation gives CASSLTGTSGYNEQFF.

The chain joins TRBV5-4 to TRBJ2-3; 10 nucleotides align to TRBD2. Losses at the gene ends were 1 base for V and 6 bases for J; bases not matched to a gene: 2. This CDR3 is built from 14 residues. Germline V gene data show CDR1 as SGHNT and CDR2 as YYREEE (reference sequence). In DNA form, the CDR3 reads TGTGCCAGCAGCTTGACTAGCGGGGCGGATACGCAGTATTTT. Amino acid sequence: CASSLTSGADTQYF. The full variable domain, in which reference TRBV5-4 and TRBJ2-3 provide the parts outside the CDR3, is ETGVTQSPTHLIKTRGQQVTLRCSSQSGHNTVSWYQQALGQGPQFIFQYYREEENGRGNFPPRFSGLQFPNYSSELNVNALELDDSALYLCASSLTSGADTQYFGPGTRLTVL.

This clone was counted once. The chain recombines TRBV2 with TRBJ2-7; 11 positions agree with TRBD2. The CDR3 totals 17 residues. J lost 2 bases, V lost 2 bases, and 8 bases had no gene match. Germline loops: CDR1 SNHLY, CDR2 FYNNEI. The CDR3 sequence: CASSELFTSGGTYEQYF. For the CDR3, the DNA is TGTGCCAGCAGTGAATTGTTTACTAGCGGGGGTACCTACGAGCAGTACTTC. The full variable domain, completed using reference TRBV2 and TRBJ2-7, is EPEVTQTPSHQVTQMGQEVILRCVPISNHLYFYWYRQILGQKVEFLVSFYNNEISEKSEIFDDQFSVERPDGSNFTLKIRSTKLEDSAMYFCASSELFTSGGTYEQYFGPGTRLTVT.

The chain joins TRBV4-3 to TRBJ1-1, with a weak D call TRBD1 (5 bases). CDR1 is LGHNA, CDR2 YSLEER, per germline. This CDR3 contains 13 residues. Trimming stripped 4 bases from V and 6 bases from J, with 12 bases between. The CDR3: CASSPGGEAEAFF. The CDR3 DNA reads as TGCGCCAGCAGCCCCGGAGGGGAAGCTGAAGCTTTCTTT.

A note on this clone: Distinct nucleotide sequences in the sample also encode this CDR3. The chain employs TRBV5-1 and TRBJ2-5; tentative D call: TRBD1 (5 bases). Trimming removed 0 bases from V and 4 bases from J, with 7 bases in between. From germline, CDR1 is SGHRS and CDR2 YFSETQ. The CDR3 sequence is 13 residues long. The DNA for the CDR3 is TGCGCCAGCAGCTTGGCTAGGGGAGAGACCCAGTACTTC. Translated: CASSLARGETQYF.

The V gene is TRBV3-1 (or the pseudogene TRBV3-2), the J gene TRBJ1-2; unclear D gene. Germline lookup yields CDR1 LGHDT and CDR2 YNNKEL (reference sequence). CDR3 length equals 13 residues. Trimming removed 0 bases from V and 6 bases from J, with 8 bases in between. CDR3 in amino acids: CASSQESKNGYTF. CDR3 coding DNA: TGTGCCAGCAGCCAAGAATCTAAAAATGGCTACACCTTC.

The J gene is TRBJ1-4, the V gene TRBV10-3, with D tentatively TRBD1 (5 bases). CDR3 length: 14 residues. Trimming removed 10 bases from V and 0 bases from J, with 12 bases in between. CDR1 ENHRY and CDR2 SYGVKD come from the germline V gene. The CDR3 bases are TGTGCCACCCAGGGTTTTGCAACTAATGAAAAACTGTTTTTT. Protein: CATQGFATNEKLFF.

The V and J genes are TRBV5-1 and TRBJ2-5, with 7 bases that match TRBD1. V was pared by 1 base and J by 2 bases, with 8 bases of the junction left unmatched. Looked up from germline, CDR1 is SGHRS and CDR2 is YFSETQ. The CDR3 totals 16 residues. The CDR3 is CASSLNPGQQQETQYF. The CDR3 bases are TGCGCCAGCAGCTTGAACCCGGGACAGCAACAAGAGACCCAGTACTTC.

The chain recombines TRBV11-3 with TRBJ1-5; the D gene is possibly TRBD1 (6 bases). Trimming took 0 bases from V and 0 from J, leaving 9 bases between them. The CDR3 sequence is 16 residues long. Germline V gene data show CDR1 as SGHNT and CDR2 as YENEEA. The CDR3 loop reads CASSLEGAISNQPQHF. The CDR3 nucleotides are TGTGCCAGCAGCTTAGAGGGGGCCATTAGCAATCAGCCCCAGCATTTT.

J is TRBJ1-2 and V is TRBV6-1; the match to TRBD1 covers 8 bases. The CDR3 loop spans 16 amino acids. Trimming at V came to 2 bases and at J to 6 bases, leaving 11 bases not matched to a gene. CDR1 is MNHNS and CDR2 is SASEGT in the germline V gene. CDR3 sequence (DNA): TGTGCCAGCAGTGAACCCTCCAGGGGGCGACTTGATGGCTACACCTTC. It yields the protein CASSEPSRGRLDGYTF.

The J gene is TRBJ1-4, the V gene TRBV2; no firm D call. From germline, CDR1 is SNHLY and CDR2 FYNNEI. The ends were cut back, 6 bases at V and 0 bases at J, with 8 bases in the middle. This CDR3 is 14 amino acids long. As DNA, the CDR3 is TGTGCCAGCAGGATACAAGCAACTAATGAAAAACTGTTTTTT. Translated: CASRIQATNEKLFF.

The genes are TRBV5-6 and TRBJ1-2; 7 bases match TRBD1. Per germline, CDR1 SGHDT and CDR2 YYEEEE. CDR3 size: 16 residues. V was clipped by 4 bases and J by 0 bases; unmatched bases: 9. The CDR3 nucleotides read TGTGCCAGCAGCCCCGCCCCGGGGACAGCTAACTATGGCTACACCTTC. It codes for CASSPAPGTANYGYTF.

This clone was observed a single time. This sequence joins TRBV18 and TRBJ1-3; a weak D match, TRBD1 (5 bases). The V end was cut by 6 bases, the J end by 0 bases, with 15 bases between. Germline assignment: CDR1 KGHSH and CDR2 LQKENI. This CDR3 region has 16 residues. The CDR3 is CASSGTGGLSGNTIYF. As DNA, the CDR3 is TGTGCCAGCTCCGGGACGGGAGGTCTCTCTGGAAACACCATATATTTT.

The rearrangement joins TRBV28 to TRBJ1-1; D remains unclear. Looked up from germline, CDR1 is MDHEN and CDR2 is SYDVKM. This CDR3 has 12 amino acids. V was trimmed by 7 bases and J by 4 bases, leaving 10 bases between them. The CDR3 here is CASTTRGTEAFF. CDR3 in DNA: TGTGCCAGCACCACTCGGGGCACTGAAGCTTTCTTT.

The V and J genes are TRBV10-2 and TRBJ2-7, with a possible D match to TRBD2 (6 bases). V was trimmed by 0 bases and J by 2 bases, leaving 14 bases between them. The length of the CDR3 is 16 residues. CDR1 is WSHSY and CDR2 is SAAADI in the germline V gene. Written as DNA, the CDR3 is TGCGCCAGCAGTGAGTCATCTGGGGGGATTACCTACGAGCAGTACTTC. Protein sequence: CASSESSGGITYEQYF.

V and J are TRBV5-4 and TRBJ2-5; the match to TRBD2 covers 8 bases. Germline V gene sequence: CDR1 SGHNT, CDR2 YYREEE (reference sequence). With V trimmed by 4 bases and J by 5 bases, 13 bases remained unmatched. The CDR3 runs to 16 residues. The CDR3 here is CASSDGGQPGGETQYF. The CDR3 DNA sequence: TGTGCCAGCAGCGACGGGGGACAACCGGGAGGGGAGACCCAGTACTTC.

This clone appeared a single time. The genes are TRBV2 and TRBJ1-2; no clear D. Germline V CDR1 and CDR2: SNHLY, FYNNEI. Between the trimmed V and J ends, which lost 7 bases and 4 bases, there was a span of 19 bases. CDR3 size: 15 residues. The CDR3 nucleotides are TGTGCCAGCATCTCAGAGGCAGCTGAACCCTATGGCTACACCTTC. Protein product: CASISEAAEPYGYTF.

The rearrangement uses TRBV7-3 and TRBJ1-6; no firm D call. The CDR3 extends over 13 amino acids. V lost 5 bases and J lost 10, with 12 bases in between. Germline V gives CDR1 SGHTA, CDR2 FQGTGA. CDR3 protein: CASSQVHSSPLHF. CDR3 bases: TGTGCCAGCAGCCAAGTGCACTCATCACCCCTCCACTTT.

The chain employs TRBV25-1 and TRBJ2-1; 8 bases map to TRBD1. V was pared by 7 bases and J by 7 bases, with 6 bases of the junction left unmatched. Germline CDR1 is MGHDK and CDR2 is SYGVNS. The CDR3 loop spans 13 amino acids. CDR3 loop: CASKDRQGNEQFF. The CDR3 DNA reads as TGTGCCAGCAAGGATCGACAGGGGAATGAGCAGTTCTTC.